The table lists the clone carrying this T cell receptor beta chain with a count of one. These data belong to a study of T cell responses to AZD1222 COVID-19 vaccine. The CDR3 has 13 residues. The germline V gene encodes CDR1 LGHDT and CDR2 YNNKEL (reference sequence). V dropped 8 bases and J dropped 6; count of bases not matched to a gene: 2. Assay: immunoSEQ multiplex PCR; the TCRdb copy retains only in-frame clones and omits some. The repertoire holds about 94,000 clones, roughly 85% seen once, with over 3.5% in the top ten. Sequencing was performed on peripheral blood, taken 28 days after the second AZD1222 dose. The receptor was derived from an adult who received the AZD1222 COVID-19 vaccine. The V and J genes are TRBV3-1 (or the pseudogene TRBV3-2) and TRBJ2-3; 13 bases line up with TRBD2. The CDR3 DNA sequence: TGTGCCAGCTTGGGACTAGCGGGGGATACGCAGTATTTT. Protein product: CASLGLAGDTQYF.